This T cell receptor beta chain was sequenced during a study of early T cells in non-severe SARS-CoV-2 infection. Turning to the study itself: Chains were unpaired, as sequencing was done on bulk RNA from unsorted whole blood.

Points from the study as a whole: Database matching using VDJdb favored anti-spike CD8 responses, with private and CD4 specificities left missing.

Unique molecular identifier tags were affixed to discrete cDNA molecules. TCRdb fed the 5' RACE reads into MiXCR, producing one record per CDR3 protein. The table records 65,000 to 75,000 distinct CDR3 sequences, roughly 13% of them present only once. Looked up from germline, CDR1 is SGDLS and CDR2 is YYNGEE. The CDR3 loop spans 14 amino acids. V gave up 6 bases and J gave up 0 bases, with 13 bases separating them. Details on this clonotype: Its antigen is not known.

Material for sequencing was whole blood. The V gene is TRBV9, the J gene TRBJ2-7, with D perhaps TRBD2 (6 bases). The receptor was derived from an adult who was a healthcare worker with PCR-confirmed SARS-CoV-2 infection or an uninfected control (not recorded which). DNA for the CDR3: TGTGCCAGCACCCTATCTAGCGACTCCTACGAGCAGTACTTC. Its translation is CASTLSSDSYEQYF.